This T cell receptor (beta chain) appears in the sequencing data of a study of early T cells in non-severe SARS-CoV-2 infection. Study details: Sequencing input comprised bulk RNA from unsorted whole blood; chain pairing was not available.

Points from the study as a whole: Using VDJdb, the matching emphasized anti-spike CD8 responses while missing private and CD4 specificities.

This clonotype was counted ten times or more. Its specificity is unknown. The CDR3 totals 11 residues. V was shortened by 3 bases and J by 8 bases, with 7 bases between the two germline ends. Germline V lookup: CDR1 DFQATT, CDR2 SNEGSKA (reference sequence). Tagging with unique molecular identifiers was applied to individual cDNA molecules. MiXCR was run by TCRdb on the 5' RACE reads, yielding one entry per CDR3 protein. The sample consists of 50,000 to 80,000 distinct CDR3 sequences, roughly 9% of them appearing once. This receptor was obtained from an adult who was a healthcare worker with PCR-confirmed SARS-CoV-2 infection or an uninfected control (not recorded which). The chain combines TRBV20-1 with TRBJ1-4, with no clear D. The starting material was whole blood, obtained at baseline. CDR3 bases: TGCAGTGCTAGCGGAAAGGAAAAACTGTTTTTT. Translating it yields CSASGKEKLFF.